This entry lists 24 T cell receptor beta chains sequenced from one sample in a study of T cell responses to AZD1222 COVID-19 vaccine. This table comes from immunoSEQ multiplex PCR, and its TCRdb copy is limited to in-frame clones, with some not included. The sample lists roughly 150,000 clones, approximately 91% occurring once. This sample comprised peripheral blood, obtained after recovery from COVID-19. All receptors come from an adult who had recovered from COVID-19.

This rearrangement joins TRBV6-6 to TRBJ1-1; TRBD1 is a possible D gene (5 bases). V was cut by 2 bases and J by 0 bases, with 10 bases left in between. In germline, CDR1 is MNHNY, CDR2 SVGAGI (reference sequence). The CDR3 extends over 15 amino acids. The CDR3 protein is CASSYAGHMNTEAFF. The CDR3 DNA reads TGTGCCAGCAGTTACGCTGGACATATGAACACTGAAGCTTTCTTT.

V and J are TRBV10-2 and TRBJ1-1, with 8 bases lining up with TRBD1. Germline-derived CDR1 and CDR2 are WSHSY and SAAADI. CDR3 length equals 13 residues. Trimming cost V 7 bases and J 11 bases; bases outside gene matches: 12. The CDR3 sequence is CASMDRVMGKAFF. DNA for the CDR3: TGCGCCAGCATGGACAGGGTTATGGGGAAGGCTTTCTTT.

CDR3 region: CASSSGPYKETQYF. CDR3 DNA sequence: TGTGCCAGCAGCTCTGGTCCTTACAAAGAGACCCAGTACTTC. The V and J genes are TRBV7-2 and TRBJ2-5; D is ambiguous. The CDR3 contains 14 residues. CDR1 is SGHTA, CDR2 FQGNSA, per germline. Trimming shortened V by 4 bases and J by 3 bases, and 12 bases separated the two germline ends. The entire variable domain, with the rest obtained from reference TRBV7-2 and TRBJ2-5, is as follows: GAGVSQSPSNKVTEKGKDVELRCDPISGHTALYWYRQSLGQGLEFLIYFQGNSAPDKSGLPSDRFSAERTGGSVSTLTIQRTQQEDSAVYLCASSSGPYKETQYFGPGTRLLVL.

The rearrangement links TRBV3-1 (or the pseudogene TRBV3-2) to TRBJ1-1, with 12 bases matching TRBD1. The V and J ends lost 4 bases and 5 bases, in that order; junction bases with no gene match: 2. CDR1 is LGHDT and CDR2 is YNNKEL in the germline V gene (reference sequence). This CDR3 spans 14 amino acids. The chain's CDR3 is CASSRDRGLTEAFF. In DNA form, the CDR3 reads TGTGCCAGCAGCCGGGACAGGGGGCTGACTGAAGCTTTCTTT.

V is TRBV5-1 and J is TRBJ2-7, with 12 bases that match TRBD1. J lost 4 bases, V lost 2 bases, and 7 bases had no gene match. The CDR3 consists of 16 residues. Germline V gene sequence: CDR1 SGHRS, CDR2 YFSETQ. For the CDR3, the DNA is TGCGCCAGCAGCTTTCTCGGGACAGGGGGCGAATACGAGCAGTACTTC. It encodes CASSFLGTGGEYEQYF.

This chain links TRBV6-5 with TRBJ2-7, with a tentative D call TRBD2 (6 bases). Germline values: CDR1 MNHEY, CDR2 SVGAGI. This CDR3 is 15 amino acids long. Trimming removed 6 bases at V and 0 bases at J, with 15 bases between. In nucleotides, the CDR3 is TGTGCCAGCAGGGGGAGGTCTCGTAACTCCTACGAGCAGTACTTC. Encoded protein: CASRGRSRNSYEQYF.

In this sample, this clone turned up once. The gene calls are TRBV9 and TRBJ1-5, with 7 bases that match TRBD1. The germline gives CDR1 SGDLS, CDR2 YYNGEE. The CDR3 runs 13 residues. V was pared by 4 bases and J by 5 bases, with 3 bases of the junction left unmatched. CDR3 protein: CASSKGQDQPQHF. The DNA of the CDR3 is TGTGCCAGCAGCAAAGGACAGGATCAGCCCCAGCATTTT.

This clone showed up just once. The genes are TRBV29-1 and TRBJ1-1; the match to TRBD1 covers 7 bases. Germline V gene lookup returns CDR1 SQVTM and CDR2 ANQGSEA. The junction had 9 bases not matched to a gene; V was cut back by 7 bases and J by 1 base. The CDR3 runs 14 residues. CDR3 sequence (DNA): TGCAGCGCTCGACAGGGATTAGAGAACACTGAAGCTTTCTTT. As protein: CSARQGLENTEAFF. Full variable domain (remainder filled in from reference TRBV29-1 and TRBJ1-1): SAVISQKPSRDICQRGTSLTIQCQVDSQVTMMFWYRQQPGQSLTLIATANQGSEATYESGFVIDKFPISRPNLTFSTLTVSNMSPEDSSIYLCSARQGLENTEAFFGQGTRLTVV.

This chain joins TRBV7-2 and TRBJ1-2, with a tentative D call TRBD1 (5 bases). The V end was cut by 1 base, the J end by 6 bases, with 21 bases between. Looked up from germline, CDR1 is SGHTA and CDR2 is FQGNSA. This CDR3 spans 17 amino acids. CDR3 DNA sequence: TGTGCCAGCAGCTTAGGTGCGACAGACCCTTGGCGTAATGGCTACACCTTC. Translating gives CASSLGATDPWRNGYTF.

This rearrangement joins TRBV18 to TRBJ2-5, with D uncertain. The CDR3 is made up of 15 amino acids. CDR1 KGHSH and CDR2 LQKENI come from the germline V gene. The V and J ends lost 6 bases and 2 bases respectively, with 16 bases between them. CDR3 in amino acids: CASSPPSSAQETQYF. CDR3 in DNA: TGTGCCAGCTCTCCTCCTTCGTCGGCTCAAGAGACCCAGTACTTC.

This clone occurred a few times. V usage is TRBV7-3 and J usage is TRBJ1-6; 7 nucleotides match TRBD1. Per the germline V gene, CDR1 is SGHTA and CDR2 is FQGTGA. V was clipped by 1 base and J by 11 bases; unmatched bases: 2. This CDR3 region has 13 residues. This chain's CDR3 is CASSLRQGTPLHF. The CDR3 nucleotides read TGTGCCAGCAGCTTAAGACAGGGTACACCCCTCCACTTT.

J is TRBJ1-2 and V is TRBV19, with unresolved D. This CDR3 spans 13 amino acids. Germline assignment: CDR1 LNHDA and CDR2 SQIVND (reference sequence). V was clipped by 1 base and J by 1 base, with 4 bases between them. As DNA, the CDR3 is TGTGCCAGTAGTATAGGCAGTAACTATGGCTACACCTTC. Its protein product is CASSIGSNYGYTF.

The rearrangement links TRBV7-8 to TRBJ2-1, with D tentatively TRBD1 (6 bases). Germline CDR1 is SGHVS and CDR2 is FQNEAQ. This CDR3 has 12 amino acids. V gave up 8 bases and J gave up 5 bases, with 10 bases separating them. The DNA of the CDR3 is TGTGCCAGCTGGGGGCCAAACAATGAGCAGTTCTTC. It is translated as CASWGPNNEQFF. Using reference TRBV7-8 and TRBJ2-1 for the parts outside the CDR3, the full variable domain is GAGVSQSPRYKVAKRGQDVALRCDPISGHVSLFWYQQALGQGPEFLTYFQNEAQLDKSGLPSDRFFAERPEGSVSTLKIQRTQQEDSAVYLCASWGPNNEQFFGPGTRLTVL.

This clone was observed once. The rearrangement uses TRBV4-1 and TRBJ1-3, with 9 bases identical to TRBD1. The CDR3 has 15 residues. The ends lost 5 bases at V and 4 bases at J; junction bases unmatched: 6. CDR1 is MGHRA and CDR2 is YSYEKL in the germline V gene. CDR3 sequence reads: CASSLAGTGGNTIYF. The CDR3 DNA is TGCGCCAGCAGCTTAGCTGGGACAGGGGGAAACACCATATATTTT.

V gene TRBV5-1 combines with J gene TRBJ2-2, with D tentatively TRBD1 (6 bases). Germline lookup yields CDR1 SGHRS and CDR2 YFSETQ. CDR3 size: 14 residues. Between the trimmed V and J ends, which lost 4 bases and 1 base, there was a span of 8 bases. The CDR3 DNA sequence: TGCGCCAGCAGCGAGACAGGGAACACCGGGGAGCTGTTTTTT. This encodes CASSETGNTGELFF.

This chain connects TRBV10-1 to TRBJ2-5; 14 bases map to TRBD2. Germline CDR1 is WNHNN and CDR2 is SYGVQD (reference sequence). The trim removed 4 bases at V and 5 bases at J, leaving 3 bases unmatched. The CDR3 loop spans 15 amino acids. CDR3 amino acids: CASSVRLAGGETQYF. In DNA, the CDR3 is TGCGCCAGCAGTGTAAGACTAGCGGGAGGGGAGACCCAGTACTTC.

The V and J genes are TRBV28 and TRBJ1-5; TRBD1 might be the D (5 bases). Trimming took 7 bases from V and 0 from J, leaving 22 bases between them. This CDR3 spans 18 amino acids. Germline V gives CDR1 MDHEN, CDR2 SYDVKM. The CDR3 DNA reads as TGTGCCAGCACCGAGATCCCCGGGGGTTTGATTAGCAATCAGCCCCAGCATTTT. Amino acid sequence: CASTEIPGGLISNQPQHF.

The chain uses TRBV5-1 and TRBJ2-7; no definite D call. The CDR3 is 13 amino acids. Germline CDR1 reads SGHRS; CDR2 reads YFSETQ. Trimming removed 5 bases at V and 2 bases at J, with 11 bases between. CDR3 sequence: CASRPGRAYEQYF. The DNA for the CDR3 is TGCGCCAGCAGGCCCGGAAGGGCCTACGAGCAGTACTTC.

The rearrangement links TRBV10-3 to TRBJ2-1; either TRBD1 or TRBD2 may supply D (5 bases each). V gave up 3 bases and J gave up 12 bases, with 15 bases separating them. This CDR3 is 13 amino acids long. CDR1 ENHRY and CDR2 SYGVKD come from the germline V gene. The CDR3: CAISDLKERGQFF. The CDR3 DNA follows: TGTGCCATCAGTGACCTAAAGGAGAGGGGGCAGTTCTTC.

The chain is built from TRBV5-1 and TRBJ2-7, with D maybe TRBD2 (5 bases). This CDR3 contains 12 residues. Germline V gene sequence: CDR1 SGHRS, CDR2 YFSETQ. V shed 1 base and J shed 5 bases, with 7 bases lying between them. The CDR3 nucleotides read TGCGCCAGCAGCTTGATCGGGGACGAGCAGTACTTC. Its translation: CASSLIGDEQYF. The variable domain in full, completed from reference TRBV5-1 and TRBJ2-7, reads KAGVTQTPRYLIKTRGQQVTLSCSPISGHRSVSWYQQTPGQGLQFLFEYFSETQRNKGNFPGRFSGRQFSNSRSEMNVSTLELGDSALYLCASSLIGDEQYFGPGTRLTVT.

The chain joins TRBV28 to TRBJ1-5; TRBD1 matches at 7 bases. CDR1 is MDHEN and CDR2 is SYDVKM in the germline V gene. V lost 5 bases to trimming and J lost 5 bases; unmatched junction nucleotides: 12. CDR3 size: 16 residues. The CDR3 reads CASSMTQGGTHQPQHF. The CDR3 DNA sequence: TGTGCCAGCAGTATGACTCAGGGGGGAACGCATCAGCCCCAGCATTTT.

The V and J genes are TRBV10-1 and TRBJ1-3; weak D call: TRBD1 (6 bases). CDR1 and CDR2 from the germline V gene are WNHNN and SYGVQD (reference sequence). Trimming pared 6 bases from V and 0 bases from J, leaving 18 bases between. CDR3 length equals 17 residues. The CDR3 loop reads CASRSYHQGNSGNTIYF. CDR3 nucleotides: TGCGCCAGCAGAAGTTACCACCAGGGGAACTCTGGAAACACCATATATTTT.

The genes are TRBV28 and TRBJ1-2; D is perhaps TRBD1 (6 bases). CDR1 MDHEN and CDR2 SYDVKM come from the germline V gene. The CDR3 is 15 residues long. V was cut by 1 base and J by 3 bases, with 12 bases left in between. The CDR3 nucleotides are TGTGCCAGCAGTTTATCGGGCAGGGGATACTATGGCTACACCTTC. Amino acid sequence: CASSLSGRGYYGYTF.

This chain joins TRBV5-1 and TRBJ2-5; the match to TRBD2 covers 10 bases. The CDR3 extends over 16 amino acids. In germline, CDR1 is SGHRS, CDR2 YFSETQ. V shed 0 bases, J shed 1 base, and the junction held 3 bases outside the gene matches. The CDR3 is CASSLGLAGAQETQYF. CDR3 sequence (DNA): TGCGCCAGCAGCTTGGGCCTAGCGGGGGCCCAAGAGACCCAGTACTTC.